The text below deals with one TCR beta chain. There are 18 residues in the CDR3. V was trimmed by 0 bases and J by 8 bases, leaving 26 bases between them. CDR1 is SGDLS and CDR2 is YYNGEE in the germline V gene. This specimen comes from a study of cytomegalovirus exposure and HLA in healthy donors. Researchers ran the PCR with 60 Vbeta and 13 Jbeta primers. Profiling relied on immunoSEQ multiplex PCR, and the TCRdb table lists in-frame clones only, not all of them. Of 95,000 to 150,000 clones listed, 15% to 17% were seen once; the top ten hold 1.9%. The V call is TRBV9, the J call TRBJ1-2; no clear D gene. This TCR came from a woman aged 18 to 35 in good health and CMV-seronegative. The source material was PBMCs. CDR3 in DNA: TGTGCCAGCAGCGTAGGACCCCGACCGAATCCTTCGAAGGAGGGCTACACCTTC. It encodes CASSVGPRPNPSKEGYTF. The whole variable domain, filled in from reference TRBV9 and TRBJ1-2, reads DSGVTQTPKHLITATGQRVTLRCSPRSGDLSVYWYQQSLDQGLQFLIQYYNGEERAKGNILERFSAQQFPDLHSELNLSSLELGDSALYFCASSVGPRPNPSKEGYTFGSGTRLTVV.